Included here is one T cell receptor (beta chain) sequence, with context. MiXCR was run by TCRdb on the 5' RACE reads, yielding one entry per CDR3 protein. This repertoire shows about 810,000 distinct CDR3 sequences, about 12% found once; its top ten account for around 1.5%. The CDR3 has 15 amino acids. Germline V gene data show CDR1 as KGHSH and CDR2 as LQKENI. Trimming cost V 2 bases and J 6 bases, with 13 bases left between them. This sample was included in a study of identical twins. This sample also belongs to another study, concerning yellow fever vaccine responses in identical twins.

Material: PBMCs. The chain has TRBV18 and TRBJ1-4; unclear D gene. The clonotype was recovered from a woman younger than 35 in good health. CDR3 in amino acids: CASSPRRTGDEKLFF. CDR3 coding DNA: TGTGCCAGCTCACCAAGGCGGACGGGCGATGAAAAACTGTTTTTT.